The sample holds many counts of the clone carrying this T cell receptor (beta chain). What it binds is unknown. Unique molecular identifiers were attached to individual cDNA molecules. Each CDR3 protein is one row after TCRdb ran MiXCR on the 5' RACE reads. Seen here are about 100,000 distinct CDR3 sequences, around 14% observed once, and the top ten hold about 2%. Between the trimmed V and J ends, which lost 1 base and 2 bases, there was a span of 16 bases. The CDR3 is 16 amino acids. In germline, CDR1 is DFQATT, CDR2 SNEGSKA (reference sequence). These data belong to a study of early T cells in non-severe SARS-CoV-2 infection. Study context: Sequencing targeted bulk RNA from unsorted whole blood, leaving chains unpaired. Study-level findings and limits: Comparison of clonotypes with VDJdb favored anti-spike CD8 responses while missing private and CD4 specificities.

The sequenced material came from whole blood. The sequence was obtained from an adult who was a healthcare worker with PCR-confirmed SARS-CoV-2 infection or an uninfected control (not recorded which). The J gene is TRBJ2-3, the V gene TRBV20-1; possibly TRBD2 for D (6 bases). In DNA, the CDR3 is TGCAGTGCTAGAGTAAGGTCGGCGGGGCCCACAGATACGCAGTATTTT. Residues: CSARVRSAGPTDTQYF.